This TCR beta chain was documented in a study of T cell responses to AZD1222 COVID-19 vaccine. Findings and caveats of the study: The repertoires were collected only after the peak T cell response.

Method: immunoSEQ multiplex PCR; TCRdb's copy keeps in-frame clones and lacks some. Of some 150,000 clones listed, approximately 91% are singletons. With regard to this clone: The antigen is unknown.

The germline V gene encodes CDR1 LGHDT and CDR2 YNNKEL (reference sequence). The CDR3 loop spans 15 amino acids. V was cut by 0 bases and J by 0 bases, with 6 bases left in between. This chain joins TRBV3-1 (or the pseudogene TRBV3-2) and TRBJ2-1; no definite D call. The sequence derives from an adult who received the AZD1222 COVID-19 vaccine. Sequenced here: peripheral blood, sampled 28 days after the second AZD1222 dose. This CDR3 reads CASSQELSSYNEQFF. The CDR3 nucleotides are TGTGCCAGCAGCCAAGAGTTGAGCTCCTACAATGAGCAGTTCTTC.